This TCR beta chain was identified during a study of shared clonotypes between healthy human individuals. The table came from immunoSEQ multiplex PCR; TCRdb's copy has only in-frame clones and leaves some out. The sample yields over a million clones, around 82% seen once. Material: memory CD4+ T cells from PBMCs. Subset of the sample: CD45RA-negative fraction. This receptor was obtained from a man between 18 and 29 years old in good health. Some clones in this sample may be carry-over from other donors' samples.

CDR3 coding DNA: TGTGCCAGCAGTAATAAAGCAGGCGAATCTGGAAACACCATATATTTT. Protein: CASSNKAGESGNTIYF. The J gene is TRBJ1-3, the V gene TRBV6-6; no firm D call. Looked up from germline, CDR1 is MNHNY and CDR2 is SVGAGI (reference sequence). The V end lost 5 bases, the J end lost 1 base, and 15 bases lay between the germline ends. The CDR3 is made up of 16 amino acids.